A selection of T cell receptor beta chains follows, all from one sample in a study of graft-versus-host responses after intestinal transplantation. The method was immunoSEQ multiplex PCR; TCRdb's version includes in-frame clones alone and lacks a portion of them. The table lists about 1,600 clones, 65% of them singletons. The source was alloreactive CD8+ T cells from a mixed lymphocyte reaction culture, collected before transplantation. These receptor sequences come from a human patient who was an organ donor for intestinal transplantation. CDR3s include the opening cysteine and the closing phenylalanine or tryptophan. Each record gives: clone size, J gene, D gene, V gene, CDR3 protein, CDR3 DNA. The D gene is left open where the match is weak. Clone size, where shown, is once, few, many, or a class for clones that have expanded.

. | TRBJ2-1 | TRBD2 | TRBV6-5 | CASSGLAGAVQEQFF | TGTGCCAGCAGCGGACTAGCGGGGGCGGTCCAGGAGCAGTTCTTC
. | TRBJ2-7 | TRBD2 | TRBV13 | CASSVGLAGGPLYEQYF | TGTGCCAGCAGCGTGGGACTAGCGGGGGGACCCCTCTACGAGCAGTACTTC
. | TRBJ2-7 | . | TRBV7-6 | CASSPEVQGYEQYF | TGTGCCAGCAGCCCAGAGGTCCAGGGATACGAGCAGTACTTC
few | TRBJ2-2 | TRBD2 | TRBV4-1 | CASSNGLAVNTGELFF | TGCGCCAGCAGCAACGGACTAGCGGTGAACACCGGGGAGCTGTTTTTT
. | TRBJ1-2 | . | TRBV7-9 | CASSLADHYGYTF | TGTGCCAGCAGCTTAGCGGACCACTATGGCTACACCTTC
. | TRBJ1-2 | TRBD1 | TRBV27 | CASSHTGTGYGYTF | TGTGCCAGCAGTCATACCGGGACAGGGTATGGCTACACCTTC
. | TRBJ2-5 | . | TRBV28 | CASSLGAVKGETQYF | TGTGCCAGCAGTTTAGGGGCAGTGAAGGGGGAGACCCAGTACTTC
. | TRBJ2-6 | . | TRBV27 | CASSEHDWLQSRANVLTF | TGTGCCAGCAGTGAACATGACTGGCTACAAAGTCGGGCCAACGTCCTGACTTTC
. | TRBJ2-4 | . | TRBV11-3 | CASSAKNIQYF | TGTGCCAGCAGCGCTAAAAACATTCAGTACTTC
. | TRBJ1-1 | . | TRBV11-2 | CASSFGQGSIPFF | .
. | TRBJ1-5 | . | TRBV27 | CASSFRGDQPQHF | TGTGCCAGCAGTTTCCGGGGTGACCAGCCCCAGCATTTT
. | TRBJ1-1 | . | TRBV19 | CASRLTDYTEAFF | TGTGCCAGTAGATTGACAGATTACACTGAAGCTTTCTTT
once | TRBJ1-1 | . | TRBV30 | CAWSTGYTEAFF | TGTGCCTGGAGTACAGGCTACACTGAAGCTTTCTTT
few | TRBJ2-1 | . | TRBV6-5 | CASSLAGLYNEQFF | TGTGCCAGCAGCCTAGCCGGGCTGTACAATGAGCAGTTCTTC
. | TRBJ2-2 | TRBD2 | TRBV7-9 | CASSLGASGEITGELFF | TGTGCCAGCAGCTTAGGGGCTAGCGGGGAGATCACCGGGGAGCTGTTTTTT
. | TRBJ2-7 | TRBD1 | TRBV27 | CASSLRTGYEQYF | TGTGCCAGCAGTTTACGGACAGGGTACGAGCAGTACTTC
few | TRBJ1-1 | TRBD1 | TRBV5-1 | CASSQGQGLNTEAFF | TGCGCCAGCAGCCAAGGACAGGGCCTGAACACTGAAGCTTTCTTT
. | TRBJ1-5 | TRBD1 | TRBV5-1 | CASSLGQGASNQPQHF | TGCGCCAGCAGCTTGGGACAGGGGGCAAGCAATCAGCCCCAGCATTTT
. | TRBJ2-5 | TRBD2 | TRBV5-6 | CASSLGLAEGEQYF | TGTGCCAGCAGCTTGGGACTAGCGGAGGGGGAGCAGTACTTC
. | TRBJ2-7 | . | TRBV7-9 | CASSPSYEQYF | TGTGCCAGCAGCCCGTCCTACGAGCAGTACTTC
. | TRBJ2-3 | . | TRBV4-1 | CASSQVISRGTDTQYF | TGCGCCAGCAGCCAAGTGATTAGTAGGGGCACAGATACGCAGTATTTT
. | TRBJ2-7 | TRBD1 | TRBV30 | CAWDAGTGNEQYF | TGTGCCTGGGATGCCGGGACAGGGAACGAGCAGTACTTC
once | TRBJ2-6 | . | TRBV28 | CASNDGYSGANVLTF | TGTGCCAGCAATGACGGGTACTCTGGGGCCAACGTCCTGACTTTC
. | TRBJ2-7 | TRBD1 | TRBV19 | CASSMWTGGSYEQYF | TGTGCCAGTAGTATGTGGACAGGGGGATCCTACGAGCAGTACTTC
few | TRBJ2-7 | . | TRBV6-5 | CASSYSRSYEQYF | TGTGCCAGCAGTTACTCCCGATCCTACGAGCAGTACTTC
. | TRBJ1-5 | . | TRBV4-1 | CASSQTQGGNQPQHF | TGCGCCAGCAGCCAAACTCAGGGAGGCAATCAGCCCCAGCATTTT
once | TRBJ2-1 | . | TRBV29-1 | CSVGAHTNEQFF | TGCAGCGTTGGGGCGCATACCAATGAGCAGTTCTTC
large | TRBJ1-2 | . | TRBV30 | CAWTDGHGYTF | TGTGCCTGGACAGACGGACATGGCTACACCTTC
few | TRBJ1-2 | . | TRBV27 | CASRDLNYGYTF | TGTGCCAGCAGGGACCTTAACTATGGCTACACCTTC
. | TRBJ2-2 | . | TRBV7-9 | CASSLRQEGPKNTGELFF | TGTGCCAGCAGCTTACGCCAGGAGGGACCTAAGAACACCGGGGAGCTGTTTTTT
. | TRBJ2-2 | . | TRBV7-6 | CASSLSGSPTGELFF | TGTGCCAGCAGCTTATCTGGCTCCCCTACCGGGGAGCTGTTTTTT
. | TRBJ1-1 | . | TRBV27 | CASSLSDGGEEVNTEAFF | TGTGCCAGCAGTCTCTCAGACGGGGGGGAAGAGGTGAACACTGAAGCTTTCTTT
few | TRBJ1-3 | . | TRBV4-1 | CASSLQVSGNTIYF | TGCGCCAGCAGCCTACAGGTCTCTGGAAACACCATATATTTT
. | TRBJ2-4 | . | TRBV27 | CASSDAKNIQYF | TGTGCCAGCAGTGACGCCAAAAACATTCAGTACTTC
. | TRBJ2-5 | TRBD2 | TRBV30 | CALRGDAETQYF | TGTGCCTTACGGGGGGATGCCGAGACCCAGTACTTC
. | TRBJ2-1 | . | TRBV5-6 | CASSLGGSYNEQFF | TGTGCCAGCAGCTTGGGGGGATCCTACAATGAGCAGTTCTTC
. | TRBJ2-1 | TRBD1 | TRBV10-2 | CASRDFLQGAHYNEQFF | TGCGCCAGCAGAGACTTCTTACAGGGGGCCCACTACAATGAGCAGTTCTTC
. | TRBJ1-1 | TRBD1 | TRBV9 | CASSAAVGGGLMVGAFF | TGTGCCAGCAGCGCGGCGGTCGGAGGGGGCCTAATGGTTGGAGCTTTCTTT
. | TRBJ2-7 | TRBD1 | TRBV5-1 | CASSSGQYHEQYF | TGCGCCAGCAGCTCGGGACAGTACCACGAGCAGTACTTC
. | TRBJ1-5 | . | TRBV7-9 | CASSLVLGAGNQPQHF | TGTGCCAGCAGCTTAGTCCTGGGAGCCGGCAATCAGCCCCAGCATTTT
. | TRBJ2-3 | TRBD2 | TRBV27 | CASSFGGGTDTQYF | TGTGCCAGCAGTTTTGGGGGGGGAACAGATACGCAGTATTTT
few | TRBJ1-1 | . | TRBV11-2 | CASSLDILPGNIEAFF | TGTGCCAGCAGCTTAGATATCCTGCCAGGGAATATTGAAGCTTTCTTT
. | TRBJ1-1 | . | TRBV27 | CASGTLVGMNTEAFF | TGTGCCAGCGGGACTTTGGTGGGAATGAACACTGAAGCTTTCTTT
. | TRBJ2-7 | . | TRBV19 | CASSIVVGSDEQYF | TGTGCCAGTAGTATAGTTGTTGGGAGCGACGAGCAGTACTTC
. | TRBJ2-7 | . | TRBV27 | CASSLTGSPYEQYF | TGTGCCAGCAGTTTAACAGGGTCCCCCTACGAGCAGTACTTC
. | TRBJ1-2 | . | TRBV29-1 | CSVLARDTQANYGYTF | TGCAGCGTTCTAGCGAGGGACACTCAAGCTAACTATGGCTACACCTTC
few | TRBJ2-1 | TRBD1 | TRBV2 | CASSEAGTGRSSYNEQFF | TGTGCCAGCAGTGAAGCGGGGACAGGTCGGAGCTCCTACAATGAGCAGTTCTTC
. | TRBJ1-1 | . | TRBV4-3 | CASSQVRGGLAEAFF | TGCGCCAGCAGCCAAGTTAGAGGGGGACTGGCTGAAGCTTTCTTT
few | TRBJ1-1 | . | TRBV4-1 | CASSPRDIGTEAFF | TGCGCCAGCAGCCCTCGAGACATCGGAACTGAAGCTTTCTTT
few | TRBJ1-3 | . | TRBV4-3 | CASSQDPRGGSGNTIYF | TGCGCCAGCAGCCAAGATCCCAGGGGAGGCTCTGGAAACACCATATATTTT
. | TRBJ2-1 | . | TRBV28 | CASQSGLALGDEQFF | TGTGCCAGCCAATCGGGTTTGGCCCTGGGGGATGAGCAGTTCTTC
. | TRBJ2-5 | . | TRBV7-7 | CASSQTIGVTETQYF | TGTGCCAGCAGCCAGACGATCGGGGTCACTGAGACCCAGTACTTC
once | TRBJ2-2 | . | TRBV7-6 | CASSRSGATGELFF | TGTGCCAGCAGCCGATCAGGAGCTACCGGGGAGCTGTTTTTT
. | TRBJ1-1 | . | TRBV6-6 | CAVAADRSTEAFF | TGTGCCGTTGCTGCGGACCGGTCAACTGAAGCTTTCTTT